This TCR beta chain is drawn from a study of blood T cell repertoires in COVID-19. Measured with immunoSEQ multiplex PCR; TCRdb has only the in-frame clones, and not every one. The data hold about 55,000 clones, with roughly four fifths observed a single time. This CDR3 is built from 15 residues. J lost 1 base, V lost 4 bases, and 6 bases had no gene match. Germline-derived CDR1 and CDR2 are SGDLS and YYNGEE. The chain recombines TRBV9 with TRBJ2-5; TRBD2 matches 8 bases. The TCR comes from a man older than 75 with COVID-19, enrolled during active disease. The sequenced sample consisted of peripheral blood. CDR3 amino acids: CASSPSGRPQETQYF. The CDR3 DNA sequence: TGTGCCAGCAGCCCGAGCGGGAGACCCCAAGAGACCCAGTACTTC.